A selection of T cell receptor beta chains follows, all from one sample in a study of cytomegalovirus exposure and HLA in healthy donors. Sequencing used immunoSEQ multiplex PCR; TCRdb keeps in-frame clones, though not all of them. The data contain around 170,000 clones, around three quarters of them singletons. Specimen: PBMCs. These receptors originate from a woman aged 25 to 39 in good health and CMV-seronegative. Each CDR3 is given with its conserved first and last residue. D genes are given only for firm matches. The listing skips clone size in some rows; elsewhere it reads once, few, many or a size class.

size,V,J,D,CDR3,DNA
-,TRBV5-4,TRBJ2-5,-,CASSLGGGAGGLETQYF,TGTGCCAGCAGCTTAGGGGGAGGGGCAGGGGGCTTAGAGACCCAGTACTTC
-,TRBV5-1,TRBJ1-1,TRBD1,CASSSPNRGGNTEAFF,TGCGCCAGCAGCTCACCTAACAGGGGCGGTAACACTGAAGCTTTCTTT
-,TRBV10-3,TRBJ1-2,TRBD1,CAISESRTGGFGYTF,TGTGCCATCAGTGAGTCGAGGACAGGGGGCTTTGGCTACACCTTC
-,TRBV2,TRBJ2-5,-,CASSLTGGQETQYF,TGTGCCAGCAGCCTGACAGGTGGCCAAGAGACCCAGTACTTC
few,TRBV18,TRBJ2-5,TRBD2,CASSPGTSGEETQYF,TGTGCCAGCTCACCGGGGACTAGCGGAGAAGAGACCCAGTACTTC
-,TRBV27,TRBJ2-1,-,CASSLYNEQFF,TGTGCCAGCAGTCTATACAATGAGCAGTTCTTC
-,TRBV6-1,TRBJ2-1,-,CASSVFLAPNYNEQFF,TGTGCCAGCAGTGTATTCCTAGCGCCGAATTACAATGAGCAGTTCTTC
-,TRBV4-3,TRBJ1-1,-,CASSQGFQMNTEAFF,TGCGCCAGCAGCCAAGGTTTCCAAATGAACACTGAAGCTTTCTTT
-,TRBV7-6,TRBJ2-1,-,CASSEVGGWASQTGNEQFF,TGTGCCAGCAGCGAGGTGGGCGGTTGGGCTAGCCAAACGGGCAATGAGCAGTTCTTC
once,TRBV10-1,TRBJ2-5,TRBD2,CASTGLAGGRETQYF,TGCGCCAGCACGGGGTTGGCGGGGGGGAGGGAGACCCAGTACTTC
-,TRBV2,TRBJ2-4,-,CASSHLRLSKDLNIQYF,TGTGCCAGCAGTCACCTCCGCCTGTCGAAGGACTTGAACATTCAGTACTTC
-,TRBV7-2,TRBJ2-7,-,CASSLGDSGYEQYF,TGTGCCAGCAGCTTAGGGGATAGCGGCTACGAGCAGTACTTC
-,TRBV5-1,TRBJ1-1,-,CASTPTGSTEAFF,TGCGCCAGCACTCCCACGGGGAGCACTGAAGCTTTCTTT
-,TRBV5-1,TRBJ2-1,TRBD2,CASRSSGGQLYNEQFF,TGCGCCAGCAGAAGTAGCGGGGGCCAGCTCTACAATGAGCAGTTCTTC
-,TRBV18,TRBJ2-3,-,CASSPRTGGGADTQYF,TGTGCCAGCTCACCCCGGACTGGAGGGGGGGCAGATACGCAGTATTTT
-,TRBV7-3,TRBJ2-1,TRBD2,CASSLTPTGAGGPSSYNEQFF,TGTGCCAGCAGCTTAACCCCGACTGGTGCGGGGGGGCCCAGCTCCTACAATGAGCAGTTCTTC
-,TRBV27,TRBJ2-7,-,CASSLGTPSEQYF,TGTGCCAGCAGTTTAGGGACACCCTCCGAGCAGTACTTC
-,TRBV10-3,TRBJ1-4,-,CAISEGQQTANEKLFF,TGTGCCATCAGTGAAGGACAACAGACGGCTAATGAAAAACTGTTTTTT